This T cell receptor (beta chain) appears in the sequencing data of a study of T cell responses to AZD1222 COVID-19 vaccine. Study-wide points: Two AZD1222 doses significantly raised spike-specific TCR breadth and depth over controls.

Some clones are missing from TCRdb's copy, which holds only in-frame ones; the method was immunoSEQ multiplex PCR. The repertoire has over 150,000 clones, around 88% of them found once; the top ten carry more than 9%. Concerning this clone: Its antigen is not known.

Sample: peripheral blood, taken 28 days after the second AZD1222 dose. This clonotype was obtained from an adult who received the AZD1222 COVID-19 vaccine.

As DNA, the CDR3 is TGTGCCACCTTCCCGGGTCCTCCCGCCTACGAGCAGTACTTC. The encoded protein is CATFPGPPAYEQYF. The chain uses TRBV19 and TRBJ2-7; D not certain. Germline assignment: CDR1 LNHDA and CDR2 SQIVND (reference sequence). This CDR3 is built from 14 residues. Trimming stripped 10 bases from V and 2 bases from J, with 18 bases between.